This passage covers 4 T cell receptor beta chains from one sample sequenced in a study of blood T cell repertoires in COVID-19. Assay used: immunoSEQ multiplex PCR; TCRdb lists only in-frame clones, some missing. The sample yields 250,000 or so clones, 80% to 85% seen once. Sequenced material: peripheral blood. The origin of the receptors is a woman aged 40 to 50 who had recovered from COVID-19.

The V call is TRBV28, the J call TRBJ1-2; 8 bases fit TRBD1. CDR3 size: 13 residues. Losses at the gene ends were 7 bases for V and 1 base for J; bases not matched to a gene: 2. Germline loops: CDR1 MDHEN, CDR2 SYDVKM. The CDR3 region is CASTQGDNYGYTF. The CDR3 bases are TGTGCCAGCACACAGGGGGATAACTATGGCTACACCTTC.

This clone appeared a few times. J is TRBJ1-1 and V is TRBV5-1; 7 bases line up with TRBD1. Per the germline V gene, CDR1 is SGHRS and CDR2 is YFSETQ. The CDR3 is made up of 14 amino acids. With 6 bases clipped from V and 1 base from J, the junction kept 6 bases outside the gene matches. CDR3 DNA sequence: TGCGCCAGCAAGTCAGAGGGGGCGAACACTGAAGCTTTCTTT. This codes for CASKSEGANTEAFF.

This sequence joins TRBV13 and TRBJ2-1, with 8 bases aligning to TRBD1. The CDR3 loop spans 15 amino acids. From germline, CDR1 is PRHDT and CDR2 FYEKMQ (reference sequence). Losses at the gene ends were 3 bases for V and 1 base for J; bases not matched to a gene: 2. For the CDR3, the DNA is TGTGCCAGCAGCTTCCGGGACAGGTCCTACAATGAGCAGTTCTTC. It encodes CASSFRDRSYNEQFF.

This chain joins TRBV19 and TRBJ2-7, with 8 bases matching TRBD1. CDR1 and CDR2 from the germline V gene are LNHDA and SQIVND (reference sequence). This CDR3 comprises 12 residues. J lost 6 bases, V lost 7 bases, and 5 bases had no gene match. The CDR3 coding sequence is TGTGCCAGTAACTTCGGACAGGGCGAGCAGTACTTC. Its protein is CASNFGQGEQYF.